A selection of T cell receptor beta chains follows, all from one sample in a study of cytomegalovirus exposure and HLA in healthy donors. The method was immunoSEQ multiplex PCR; TCRdb's version includes in-frame clones alone and lacks a portion of them. The sample has 99,000 or so clones, approximately 84% seen once. The sample taken for sequencing was PBMCs. These receptors all stem from a male donor in good health and CMV-seronegative. CDR3s include the opening cysteine and the closing phenylalanine or tryptophan. The D gene is left open where the match is weak.

V: TRBV6-1
D: TRBD1
J: TRBJ2-5
CDR3: CASRVQGIQETQYF

V: TRBV12-5
D: -
J: TRBJ1-1
CDR3: CASGGGEATEAFF

V: TRBV7-3
D: TRBD2
J: TRBJ2-5
CDR3: CASSPGTSGETQYF

V: TRBV11-3
D: -
J: TRBJ2-7
CDR3: CASPLPGTHMGEQYF

V: TRBV18
D: -
J: TRBJ1-1
CDR3: CASSPETGYTEAFF

V: TRBV27
D: -
J: TRBJ2-7
CDR3: CASSLSEGYEQYF

V: TRBV4-1
D: -
J: TRBJ2-7
CDR3: CASSQPAGEQYF

V: TRBV5-1
D: -
J: TRBJ2-5
CDR3: CASSPRDFQETQYF

V: TRBV14
D: -
J: TRBJ1-1
CDR3: CASSRQGVWYTEAFF

V: TRBV28
D: -
J: TRBJ2-7
CDR3: CASSGQSAYEQYF